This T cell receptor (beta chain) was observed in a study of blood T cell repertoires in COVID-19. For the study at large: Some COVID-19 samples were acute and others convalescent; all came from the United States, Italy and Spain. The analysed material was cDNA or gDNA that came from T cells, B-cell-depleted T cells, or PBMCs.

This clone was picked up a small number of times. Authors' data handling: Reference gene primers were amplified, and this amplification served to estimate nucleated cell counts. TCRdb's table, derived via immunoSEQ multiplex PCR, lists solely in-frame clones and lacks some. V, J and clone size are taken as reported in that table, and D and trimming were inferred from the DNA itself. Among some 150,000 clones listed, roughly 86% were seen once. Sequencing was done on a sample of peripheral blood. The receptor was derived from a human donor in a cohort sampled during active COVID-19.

The CDR3 nucleotides are TGTGCCACCAGCAGCCAGAAAGTTAGCAATCAGCCCCAGCATTTT. Translation gives CATSSQKVSNQPQHF. The genes are TRBV15 and TRBJ1-5; no definite D call. The length of the CDR3 is 15 residues. CDR1 is LNHNV, CDR2 YYDKDF, per germline (reference sequence). Trimming left V 3 bases short and J 0 bases short, with 9 bases between. The full variable domain, completed using reference TRBV15 and TRBJ1-5, is DAMVIQNPRYQVTQFGKPVTLSCSQTLNHNVMYWYQQKSSQAPKLLFHYYDKDFNNEADTPDNFQSRRPNTSFCFLDIRSPGLGDTAMYLCATSSQKVSNQPQHFGDGTRLSIL.